This entry concerns a single TCR beta chain. Its antigen is undetermined. This PCR relied on a set of 60 Vbeta primers and 13 Jbeta primers. Some clones are missing from TCRdb's copy, which holds only in-frame ones; the method was immunoSEQ multiplex PCR. The sample has fewer than 60,000 clones; roughly 72% are singletons. Trimming cost V 6 bases and J 4 bases, with 18 bases left between them. This CDR3 is built from 15 residues. CDR1 and CDR2 (germline): KGHSH, LQKENI. This sample is drawn from a study of cytomegalovirus exposure and HLA in healthy donors. The wider study: As released early, the data held about 85 million unique TCRs from HLA-typed donors. Study-wide points: As was reported, the classifier diagnosed cytomegalovirus status with high specificity and sensitivity. Serostatus for CMV was the only available immune exposure information.

This TCR was sampled from a woman aged 50 to 60 in good health and CMV-seropositive. What was sequenced was PBMCs. The V and J genes are TRBV18 and TRBJ1-1; D gene uncertain. CDR3 region: CASSRVGAESTEAFF. The DNA for the CDR3 is TGTGCCAGCTCCCGTGTGGGAGCGGAGAGCACTGAAGCTTTCTTT.